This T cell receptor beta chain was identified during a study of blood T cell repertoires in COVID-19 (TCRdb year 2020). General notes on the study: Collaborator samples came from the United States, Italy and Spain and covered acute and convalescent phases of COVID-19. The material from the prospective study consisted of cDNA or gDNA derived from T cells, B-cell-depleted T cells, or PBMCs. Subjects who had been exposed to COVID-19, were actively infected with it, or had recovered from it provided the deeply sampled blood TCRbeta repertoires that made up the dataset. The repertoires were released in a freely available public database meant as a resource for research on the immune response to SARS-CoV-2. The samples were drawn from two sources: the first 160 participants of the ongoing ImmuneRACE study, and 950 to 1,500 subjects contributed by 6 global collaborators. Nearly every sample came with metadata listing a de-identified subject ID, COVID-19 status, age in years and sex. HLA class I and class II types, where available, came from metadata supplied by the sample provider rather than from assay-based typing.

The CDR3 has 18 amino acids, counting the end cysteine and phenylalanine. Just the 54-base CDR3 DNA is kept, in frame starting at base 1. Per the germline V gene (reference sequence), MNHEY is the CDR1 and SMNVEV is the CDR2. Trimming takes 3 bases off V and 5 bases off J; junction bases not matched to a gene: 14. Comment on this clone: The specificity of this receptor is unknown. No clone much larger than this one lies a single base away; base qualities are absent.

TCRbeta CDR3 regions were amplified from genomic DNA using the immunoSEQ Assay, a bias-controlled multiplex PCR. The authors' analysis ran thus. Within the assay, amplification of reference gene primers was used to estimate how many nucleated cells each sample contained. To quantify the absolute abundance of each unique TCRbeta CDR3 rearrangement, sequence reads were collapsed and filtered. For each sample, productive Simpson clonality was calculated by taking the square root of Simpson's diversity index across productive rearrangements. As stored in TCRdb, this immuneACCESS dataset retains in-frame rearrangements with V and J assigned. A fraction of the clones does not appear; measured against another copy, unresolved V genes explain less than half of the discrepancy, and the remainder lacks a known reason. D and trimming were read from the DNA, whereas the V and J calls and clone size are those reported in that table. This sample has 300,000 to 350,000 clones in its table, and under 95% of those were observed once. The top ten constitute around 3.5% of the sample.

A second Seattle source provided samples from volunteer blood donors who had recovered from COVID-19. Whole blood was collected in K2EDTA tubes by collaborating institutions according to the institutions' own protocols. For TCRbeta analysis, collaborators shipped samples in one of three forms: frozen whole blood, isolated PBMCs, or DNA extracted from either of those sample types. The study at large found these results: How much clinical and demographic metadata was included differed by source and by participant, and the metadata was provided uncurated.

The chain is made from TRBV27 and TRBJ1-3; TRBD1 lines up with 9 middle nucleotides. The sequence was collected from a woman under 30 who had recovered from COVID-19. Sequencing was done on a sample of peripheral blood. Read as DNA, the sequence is TGTGCCAGCAGTTTTCTCCCCCCGGGACAGGGATGGCGAAACACCATATATTTT. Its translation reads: CASSFLPPGQGWRNTIYF.